Ten or more counts support the clone carrying this TCR beta chain. This record comes from a study of regulatory T cells in long-lasting Graves disease. The CDR3 consists of 13 residues. The V and J ends lost 4 bases and 1 base respectively, with 7 bases between them. The V gene's germline CDR1 is SEHNR and CDR2 FQNEAQ (reference sequence). TCR beta libraries were built with iRepertoire HTBI primers and Arm-PCR of CDR3 regions. TCRdb re-analysed the multiplex PCR reads in MiXCR, keeping a single row per CDR3 protein. The table lists about 440,000 distinct CDR3 sequences, under 15% of them singletons. Time point specified: newly diagnosed GD, antithyroid drugs for less than 3 months. PBMC RNA served as the TCR library source. The sample was also linked to a second study, of T cells in Graves' hyperthyroidism and ophthalmopathy. From that paper: Diagnosis of hyperthyroidism was new in patients aged 18 to 65, and its duration was under 2 months.

The chain couples TRBV7-9 to TRBJ2-5; D unresolved. The TCR comes from a woman aged 25-40 years with Graves disease. Sequenced material: peripheral blood mononuclear cells (PBMCs), taken at new diagnosis, from a patient treated with antithyroid drugs. CDR3: CASSSTFQETQYF. As DNA, the CDR3 is TGTGCCAGCAGCTCGACCTTCCAAGAGACCCAGTACTTC.